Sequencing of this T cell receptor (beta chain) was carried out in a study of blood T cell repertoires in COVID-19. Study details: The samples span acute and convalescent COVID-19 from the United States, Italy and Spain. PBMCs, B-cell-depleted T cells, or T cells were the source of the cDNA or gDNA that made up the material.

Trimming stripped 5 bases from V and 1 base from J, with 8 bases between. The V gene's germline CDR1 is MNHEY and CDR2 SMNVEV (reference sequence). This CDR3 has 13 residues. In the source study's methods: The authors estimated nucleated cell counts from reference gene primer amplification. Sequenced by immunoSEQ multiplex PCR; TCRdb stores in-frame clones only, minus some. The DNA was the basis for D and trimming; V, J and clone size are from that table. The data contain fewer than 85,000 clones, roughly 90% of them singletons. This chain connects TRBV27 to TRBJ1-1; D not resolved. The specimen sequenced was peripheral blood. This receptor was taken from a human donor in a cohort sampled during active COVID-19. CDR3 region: CASSQQKNTEAFF. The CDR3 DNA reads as TGTGCCAGCAGTCAACAGAAGAACACTGAAGCTTTCTTT.